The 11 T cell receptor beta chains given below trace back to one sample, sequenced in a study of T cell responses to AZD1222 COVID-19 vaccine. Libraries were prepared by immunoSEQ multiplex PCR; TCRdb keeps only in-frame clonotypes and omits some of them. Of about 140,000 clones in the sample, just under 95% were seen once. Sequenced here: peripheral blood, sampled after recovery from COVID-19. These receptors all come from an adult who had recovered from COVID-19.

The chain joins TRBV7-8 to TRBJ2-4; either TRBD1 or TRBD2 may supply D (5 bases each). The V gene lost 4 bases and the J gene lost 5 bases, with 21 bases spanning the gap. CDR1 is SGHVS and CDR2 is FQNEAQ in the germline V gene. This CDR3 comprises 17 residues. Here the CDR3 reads CASSSRGVRVGENIQYF. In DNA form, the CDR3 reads TGTGCCAGCAGCTCCCGAGGGGTGAGGGTCGGCGAAAACATTCAGTACTTC.

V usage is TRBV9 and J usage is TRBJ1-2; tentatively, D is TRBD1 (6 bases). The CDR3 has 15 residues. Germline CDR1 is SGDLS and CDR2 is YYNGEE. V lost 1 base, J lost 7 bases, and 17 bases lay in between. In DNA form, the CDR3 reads TGTGCCAGCAGCGTAAACGGGTTGGGGGCTGGTGGCTACACCTTC. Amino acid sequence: CASSVNGLGAGGYTF. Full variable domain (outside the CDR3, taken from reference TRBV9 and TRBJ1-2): DSGVTQTPKHLITATGQRVTLRCSPRSGDLSVYWYQQSLDQGLQFLIQYYNGEERAKGNILERFSAQQFPDLHSELNLSSLELGDSALYFCASSVNGLGAGGYTFGSGTRLTVV.

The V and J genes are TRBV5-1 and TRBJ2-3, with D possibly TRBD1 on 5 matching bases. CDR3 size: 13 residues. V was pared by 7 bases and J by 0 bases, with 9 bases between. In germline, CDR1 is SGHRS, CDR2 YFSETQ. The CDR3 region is CASSRTSTDTQYF. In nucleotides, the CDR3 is TGCGCCAGCTCCCGGACAAGCACAGATACGCAGTATTTT.

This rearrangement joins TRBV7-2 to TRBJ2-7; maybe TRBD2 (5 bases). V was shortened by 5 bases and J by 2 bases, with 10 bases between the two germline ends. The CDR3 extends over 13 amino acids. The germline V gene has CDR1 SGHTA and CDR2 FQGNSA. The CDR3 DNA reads TGTGCCAGCAGCAGGGAGAGGGCCTACGAGCAGTACTTC. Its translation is CASSRERAYEQYF.

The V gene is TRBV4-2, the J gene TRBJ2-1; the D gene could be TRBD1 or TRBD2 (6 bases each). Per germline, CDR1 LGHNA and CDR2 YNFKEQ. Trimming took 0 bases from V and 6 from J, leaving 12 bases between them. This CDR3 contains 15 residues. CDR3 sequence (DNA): TGTGCCAGCAGCCAAGAGGTCGGGGGCAGCAATGAGCAGTTCTTC. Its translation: CASSQEVGGSNEQFF.

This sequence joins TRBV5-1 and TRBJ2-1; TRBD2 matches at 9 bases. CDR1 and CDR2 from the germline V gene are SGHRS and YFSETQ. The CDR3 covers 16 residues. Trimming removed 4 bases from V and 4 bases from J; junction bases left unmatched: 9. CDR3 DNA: TGCGCCAGCAGCAGCGTAGCGGGAGAGATTTACAATGAGCAGTTCTTC. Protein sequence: CASSSVAGEIYNEQFF.

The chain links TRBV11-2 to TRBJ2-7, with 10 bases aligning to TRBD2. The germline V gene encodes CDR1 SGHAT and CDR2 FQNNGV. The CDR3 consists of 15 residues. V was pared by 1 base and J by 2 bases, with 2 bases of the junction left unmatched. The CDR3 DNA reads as TGTGCCAGCAGCTTAGTAACTAGCGGGACCTACGAGCAGTACTTC. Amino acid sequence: CASSLVTSGTYEQYF.

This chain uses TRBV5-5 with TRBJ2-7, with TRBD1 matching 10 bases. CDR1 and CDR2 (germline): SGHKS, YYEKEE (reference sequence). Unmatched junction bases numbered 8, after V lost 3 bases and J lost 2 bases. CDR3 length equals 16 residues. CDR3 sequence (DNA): TGTGCCAGCAGCTCTCTGAGCGGACAGGGGGCCTACGAGCAGTACTTC. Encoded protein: CASSSLSGQGAYEQYF. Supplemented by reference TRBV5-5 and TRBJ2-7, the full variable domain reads DAGVTQSPTHLIKTRGQQVTLRCSPISGHKSVSWYQQVLGQGPQFIFQYYEKEERGRGNFPDRFSARQFPNYSSELNVNALLLGDSALYLCASSSLSGQGAYEQYFGPGTRLTVT.

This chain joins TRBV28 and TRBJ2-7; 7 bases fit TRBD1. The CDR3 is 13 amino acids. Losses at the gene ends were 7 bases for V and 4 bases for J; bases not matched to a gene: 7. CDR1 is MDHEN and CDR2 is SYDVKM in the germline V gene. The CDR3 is CASTRDSFYEQYF. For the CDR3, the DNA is TGTGCCAGCACCAGGGACAGCTTTTACGAGCAGTACTTC. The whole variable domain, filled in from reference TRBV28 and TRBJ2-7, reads DVKVTQSSRYLVKRTGEKVFLECVQDMDHENMFWYRQDPGLGLRLIYFSYDVKMKEKGDIPEGYSVSREKKERFSLILESASTNQTSMYLCASTRDSFYEQYFGPGTRLTVT.

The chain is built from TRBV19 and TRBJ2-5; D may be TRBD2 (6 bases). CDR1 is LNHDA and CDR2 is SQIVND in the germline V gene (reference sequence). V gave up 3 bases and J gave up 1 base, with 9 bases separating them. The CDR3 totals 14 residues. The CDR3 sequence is CASSMRDLQETQYF. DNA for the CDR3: TGTGCCAGTAGTATGCGGGATCTCCAAGAGACCCAGTACTTC.

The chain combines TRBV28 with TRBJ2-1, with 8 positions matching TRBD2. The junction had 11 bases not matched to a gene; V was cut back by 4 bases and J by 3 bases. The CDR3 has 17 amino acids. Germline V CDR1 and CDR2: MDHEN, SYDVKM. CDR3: CASSSAIAGSFYNEQFF. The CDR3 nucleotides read TGTGCCAGCAGTTCGGCTATAGCGGGGTCTTTCTACAATGAGCAGTTCTTC.